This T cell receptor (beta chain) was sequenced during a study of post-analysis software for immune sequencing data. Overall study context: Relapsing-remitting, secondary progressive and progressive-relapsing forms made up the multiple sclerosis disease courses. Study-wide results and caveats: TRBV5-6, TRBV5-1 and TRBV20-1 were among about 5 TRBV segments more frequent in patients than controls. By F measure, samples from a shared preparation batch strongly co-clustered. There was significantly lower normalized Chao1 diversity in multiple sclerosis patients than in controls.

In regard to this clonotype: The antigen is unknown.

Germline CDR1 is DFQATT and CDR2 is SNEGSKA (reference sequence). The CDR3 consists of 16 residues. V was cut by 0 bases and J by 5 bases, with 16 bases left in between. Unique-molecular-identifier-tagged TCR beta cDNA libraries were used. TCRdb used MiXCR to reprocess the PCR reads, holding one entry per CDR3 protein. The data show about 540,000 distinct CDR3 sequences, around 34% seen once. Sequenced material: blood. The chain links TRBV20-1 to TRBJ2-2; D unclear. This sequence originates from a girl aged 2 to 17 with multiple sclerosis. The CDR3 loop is CSAREIGLGLTGELFF. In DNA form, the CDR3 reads TGCAGTGCTAGAGAGATAGGGCTGGGCCTTACCGGGGAGCTGTTTTTT.